This entry concerns a single T cell receptor beta chain. Its matching antigen is unknown. This sample stems from a study of shared clonotypes between healthy human individuals. Study-wide context: Donors consisted of two women and a few men between 18 and 49. Study-wide results and caveats: The generation probabilities recorded for non-shared clonotypes fell below those of clonotypes shared by all four donors. Naive subsets typically showed greater estimated richness than memory subsets.

The CDR3 is made up of 13 amino acids. V was cut by 0 bases and J by 6 bases, with 9 bases left in between. From germline, CDR1 is SGHDT and CDR2 YYEEEE. In the original workflow: ImmunoSEQ sequences covered only the junction and lacked quality scores; filtering therefore differed. The method was immunoSEQ multiplex PCR; TCRdb's version includes in-frame clones alone and lacks a portion of them. For V, J and clone size, that table is used; D and trimming come from the DNA. The data contain about 2 million clones, roughly 95% of them singletons. Sequencing input: naive CD4+ T cells sorted from blood. Described subset: CD45RA+ positively selected. This clonotype was sampled from a man between 18 and 35 years old in good health. The rearrangement uses TRBV5-6 and TRBJ1-2; the D gene is possibly TRBD1 (5 bases). The CDR3 DNA follows: TGTGCCAGCAGCTTGGCTGCAGGGAATGGCTACACCTTC. This translates into CASSLAAGNGYTF.